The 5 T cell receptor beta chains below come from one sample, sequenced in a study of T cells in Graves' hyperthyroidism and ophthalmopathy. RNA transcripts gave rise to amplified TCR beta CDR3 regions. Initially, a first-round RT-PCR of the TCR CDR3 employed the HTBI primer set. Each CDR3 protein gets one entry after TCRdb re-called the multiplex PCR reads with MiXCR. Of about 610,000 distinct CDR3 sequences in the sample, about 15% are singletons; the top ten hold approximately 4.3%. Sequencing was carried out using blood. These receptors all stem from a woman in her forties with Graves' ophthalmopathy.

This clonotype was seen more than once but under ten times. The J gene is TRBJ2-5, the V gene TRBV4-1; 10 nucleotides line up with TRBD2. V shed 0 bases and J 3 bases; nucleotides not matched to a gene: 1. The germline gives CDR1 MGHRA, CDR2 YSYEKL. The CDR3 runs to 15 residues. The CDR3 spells CASSQDGLAEETQYF. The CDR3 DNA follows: TGCGCCAGCAGCCAAGATGGACTAGCGGAAGAGACCCAGTACTTC.

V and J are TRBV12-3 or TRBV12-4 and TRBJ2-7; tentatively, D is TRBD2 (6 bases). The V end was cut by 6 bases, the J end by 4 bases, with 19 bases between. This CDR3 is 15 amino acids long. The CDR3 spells CASSPRRLVRYEQYF. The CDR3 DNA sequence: TGTGCCAGCAGCCCACGCCGACTAGTTCGATACGAGCAGTACTTC.

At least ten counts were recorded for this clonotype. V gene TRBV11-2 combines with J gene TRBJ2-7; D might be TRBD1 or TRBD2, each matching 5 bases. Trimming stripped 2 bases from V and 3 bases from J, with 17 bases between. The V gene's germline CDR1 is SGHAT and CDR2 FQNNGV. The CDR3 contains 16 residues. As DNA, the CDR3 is TGTGCCAGCAGCTTAACCGGGACGAACGTACTCTACGAGCAGTACTTC. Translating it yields CASSLTGTNVLYEQYF.

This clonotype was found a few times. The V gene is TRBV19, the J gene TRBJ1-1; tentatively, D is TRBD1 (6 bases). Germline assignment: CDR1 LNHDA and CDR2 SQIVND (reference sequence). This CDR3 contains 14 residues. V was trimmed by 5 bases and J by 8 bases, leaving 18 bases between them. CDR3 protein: CASSGEIRGPEAFF. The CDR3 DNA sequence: TGTGCCAGTAGTGGCGAAATCAGGGGCCCCGAAGCTTTCTTT.

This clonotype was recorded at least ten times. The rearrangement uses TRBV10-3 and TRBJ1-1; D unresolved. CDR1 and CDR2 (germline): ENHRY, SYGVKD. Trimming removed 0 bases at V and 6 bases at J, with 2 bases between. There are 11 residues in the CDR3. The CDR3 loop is CAISESAEAFF. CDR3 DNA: TGTGCCATCAGTGAGTCGGCTGAAGCTTTCTTT.